This T cell receptor (beta chain) was captured in a study of blood T cell repertoires in COVID-19. In the study overall: Donors in the United States, Italy and Spain gave samples during acute or convalescent COVID-19. PBMCs, B-cell-depleted T cells, or T cells provided the cDNA or gDNA that made up the material.

Germline assignment: CDR1 SNHLY and CDR2 FYNNEI. The trim removed 6 bases at V and 6 bases at J, leaving 5 bases unmatched. The CDR3 contains 14 residues. As originally analysed: How many nucleated cells were present was estimated from reference gene primer amplification. Only in-frame clones appear in the TCRdb table, and some are missing; sequencing was by immunoSEQ multiplex PCR. The V and J calls and clone size were taken over from that table, and D and trimming were inferred from the DNA. The sample yields fewer than 50,000 clones, roughly 85% seen once. J is TRBJ2-2 and V is TRBV2; 9 bases fit TRBD1. The specimen was peripheral blood. The source is a man between 60 and 70 years old with COVID-19, enrolled during active disease. CDR3 nucleotides: TGTGCCAGCAGCCCGACAGGGGGTGCCGGGGAGCTGTTTTTT. Translated: CASSPTGGAGELFF. Complete variable domain (other parts from reference TRBV2 and TRBJ2-2): EPEVTQTPSHQVTQMGQEVILRCVPISNHLYFYWYRQILGQKVEFLVSFYNNEISEKSEIFDDQFSVERPDGSNFTLKIRSTKLEDSAMYFCASSPTGGAGELFFGEGSRLTVL.